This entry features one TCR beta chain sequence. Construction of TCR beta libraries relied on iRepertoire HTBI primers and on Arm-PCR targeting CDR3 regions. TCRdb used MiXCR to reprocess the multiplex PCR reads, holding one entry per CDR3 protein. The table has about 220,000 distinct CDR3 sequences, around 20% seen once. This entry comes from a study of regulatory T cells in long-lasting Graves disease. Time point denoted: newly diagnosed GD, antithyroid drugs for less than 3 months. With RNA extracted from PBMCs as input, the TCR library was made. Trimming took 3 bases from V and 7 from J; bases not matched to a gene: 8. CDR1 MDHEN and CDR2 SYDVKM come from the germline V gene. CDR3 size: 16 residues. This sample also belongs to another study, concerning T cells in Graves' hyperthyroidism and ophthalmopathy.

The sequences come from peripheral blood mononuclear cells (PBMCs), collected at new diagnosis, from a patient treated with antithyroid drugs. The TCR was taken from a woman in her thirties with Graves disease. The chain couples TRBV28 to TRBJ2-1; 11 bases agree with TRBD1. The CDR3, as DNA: TGTGCCAGCAGTTTGGACAGGGGGCTGGAGTGGAATGAGCAGTTCTTC. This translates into CASSLDRGLEWNEQFF.